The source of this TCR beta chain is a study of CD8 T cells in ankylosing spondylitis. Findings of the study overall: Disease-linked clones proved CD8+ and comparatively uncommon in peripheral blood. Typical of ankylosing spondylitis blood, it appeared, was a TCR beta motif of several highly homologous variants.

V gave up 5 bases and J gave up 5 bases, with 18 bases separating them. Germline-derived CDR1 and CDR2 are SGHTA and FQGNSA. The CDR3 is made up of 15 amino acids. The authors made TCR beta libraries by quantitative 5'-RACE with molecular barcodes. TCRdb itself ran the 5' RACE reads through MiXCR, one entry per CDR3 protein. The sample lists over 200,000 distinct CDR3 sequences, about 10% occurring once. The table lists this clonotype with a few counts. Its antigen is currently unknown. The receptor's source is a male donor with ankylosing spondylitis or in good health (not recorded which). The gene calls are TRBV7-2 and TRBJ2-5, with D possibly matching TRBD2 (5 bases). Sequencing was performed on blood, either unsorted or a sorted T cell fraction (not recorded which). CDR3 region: CASSRRAGVSETQYF. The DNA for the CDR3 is TGTGCCAGCAGCCGCCGTGCGGGTGTGTCTGAGACCCAGTACTTC.